This T cell receptor (beta chain) was sequenced for a study of blood T cell repertoires in COVID-19. Study overall: Samples came from the United States, Italy and Spain, spanning acute and convalescent COVID-19. From T cells, B-cell-depleted T cells, or PBMCs came the material, which was cDNA or gDNA.

Original processing methods: Quantification of nucleated cells was approximated via reference gene primer amplification. Sequenced by immunoSEQ multiplex PCR; TCRdb stores in-frame clones only, minus some. V and J calls and clone size are copied from that table; D and trimming were computed from the DNA. The sample has some 27,000 clones; around 87% are singletons. This clone was counted between two and nine times. CDR1 and CDR2 (germline): SNHLY, FYNNEI. The CDR3 totals 12 residues. V was cut by 9 bases and J by 7 bases, with 10 bases left in between. The sequenced sample consisted of peripheral blood. The chain links TRBV2 to TRBJ1-6, with a weak D call TRBD1 (5 bases). This receptor was taken from a human donor in a cohort sampled during active COVID-19. The donor label of this sample is uncertain. The CDR3 loop is CARQEGNSPLHF. The CDR3 DNA reads as TGTGCCAGACAGGAAGGGAATTCACCCCTCCACTTT.